These T cell receptor beta chains were read from a single sample in a study of OX40 agonist ivuxolimab in advanced cancers. The assay was immunoSEQ multiplex PCR, and TCRdb's table has in-frame clones only and misses some. The data hold around 70,000 clones, with about four fifths observed a single time. The sample was CD4+ or CD8+ T cells sorted from blood, taken in a trial of the OX40 agonist ivuxolimab. These receptor sequences come from an adult with an advanced solid tumor such as melanoma, head and neck, liver or kidney cancer. The CDR3 runs from the conserved cysteine through the conserved F or W. The D gene is left open where the match is weak. Some rows have no size entry. The others give once, few or many, or a class for an expanded clone.

size,J,V,D,DNA,CDR3
-,TRBJ2-7,TRBV19,-,TGTGCCAGTAGCCCCATGGACGAGTTCTACGAGCAGTACTTC,CASSPMDEFYEQYF
-,TRBJ1-3,TRBV7-6,-,TGTGCCAGCAGCAAAACGGGGCCGGTCATTTTTGGAAACACCATATATTTT,CASSKTGPVIFGNTIYF
-,TRBJ1-5,TRBV29-1,-,TGCAGCGCGTCAGGGGCTCCTAATCAGCCCCAGCATTTT,CSASGAPNQPQHF
-,TRBJ1-1,TRBV10-3,-,TGTGCCATCAGTGTCCGGGACTCCGGAGGGACTGAAGCTTTCTTT,CAISVRDSGGTEAFF
-,TRBJ2-5,TRBV11-2,-,TGTGCCAGCAGCTTGCACCAAGAGACCCAGTACTTC,CASSLHQETQYF
-,TRBJ2-3,TRBV6-5,-,TGTGCCAGCAGTTACACATCCCGAGGCAGTCAAGATACGCAGTATTTT,CASSYTSRGSQDTQYF
-,TRBJ1-4,TRBV6-5,-,TGTGCCAGCAGGGCCCGGGGTGAAAAACTGTTTTTT,CASRARGEKLFF
-,TRBJ1-6,TRBV6-5,-,TGTGCCAGCAGTTACCGGGGCGACCCCAATTCACCCCTCCACTTT,CASSYRGDPNSPLHF
-,TRBJ2-7,TRBV4-3,TRBD1,TGCGCCAGCAGCCAAGTTCAACAGGGGGTCTACGAGCAGTACTTC,CASSQVQQGVYEQYF
-,TRBJ2-7,TRBV18,TRBD1,TGTGCCAGCTCACCCGGGACAGGGGTCGAGCAGTACTTC,CASSPGTGVEQYF
few,TRBJ2-2,TRBV7-2,-,TGTGCCAGCAGCTTAAGGAACACCGGGGAGCTGTTTTTT,CASSLRNTGELFF
few,TRBJ2-3,TRBV2,-,TGTGCCAGCAGGGGGCCCGATTTCGCAGATACGCAGTATTTT,CASRGPDFADTQYF
-,TRBJ2-3,TRBV7-9,TRBD2,TGTGCCAGCAGCTTACAAGCGGGGGGCCCCACAGATACGCAGTATTTT,CASSLQAGGPTDTQYF
-,TRBJ2-7,TRBV6-5,-,TGTGCCAGCAGTTATACCTCCGGGGAGACCGGGCAGTACTTC,CASSYTSGETGQYF
-,TRBJ2-2,TRBV18,TRBD1,TGTGCCAGCTCACCCACCGGGACAGGGAAATCCGGGGAGCTGTTTTTT,CASSPTGTGKSGELFF
-,TRBJ2-2,TRBV2,TRBD1,TGTGCCAGCAGTGGACAACAGGGGTACACCGGGGAGCTGTTTTTT,CASSGQQGYTGELFF
few,TRBJ2-1,TRBV5-1,-,TGCGCCAGCAGCTTGGGTTTGCGAACCAAGACTTACAATGAGCAGTTCTTC,CASSLGLRTKTYNEQFF
-,TRBJ2-1,TRBV27,-,TGTGCCAGCGCAAAACGGGACGGGAACAATGAGCAGTTCTTC,CASAKRDGNNEQFF
-,TRBJ2-1,TRBV4-1,TRBD2,TGCGCCAGCAGCCAAGGCATACTGACTAGCGGGGGCCTCAATGAGCAGTTCTTC,CASSQGILTSGGLNEQFF